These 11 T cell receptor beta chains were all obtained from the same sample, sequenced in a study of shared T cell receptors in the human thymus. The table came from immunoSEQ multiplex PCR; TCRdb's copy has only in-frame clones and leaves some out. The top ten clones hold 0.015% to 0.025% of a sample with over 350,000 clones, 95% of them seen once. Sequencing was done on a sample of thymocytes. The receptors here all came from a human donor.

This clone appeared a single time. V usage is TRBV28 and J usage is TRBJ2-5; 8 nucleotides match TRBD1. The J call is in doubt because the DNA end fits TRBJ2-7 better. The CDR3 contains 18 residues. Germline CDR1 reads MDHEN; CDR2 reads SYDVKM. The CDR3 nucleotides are TGTGCCAGCAGTTTACGCCCCATCGACAGGGGAGCACGCTACGAGCAGTACTTC. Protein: CASSLRPIDRGARYEQYF.

The CDR3 loop is CASSVAQRPRADTQYF. CDR3 coding DNA: TGTGCCAGCAGCGTAGCTCAGCGGCCCAGGGCAGATACGCAGTATTTT. The chain employs TRBV9 and TRBJ2-3; tentatively, D is TRBD1 or TRBD2 (5 bases each). Germline lookup yields CDR1 SGDLS and CDR2 YYNGEE. V lost 0 bases and J 4 bases, leaving 15 bases between the germline ends. This CDR3 has 16 residues.

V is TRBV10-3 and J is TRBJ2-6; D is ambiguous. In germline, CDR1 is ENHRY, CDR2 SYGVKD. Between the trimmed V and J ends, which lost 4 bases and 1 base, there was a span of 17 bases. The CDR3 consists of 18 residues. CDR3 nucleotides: TGTGCCATCAGTGGACCTTCTTTGCACTCTTCTGGGGCCAACGTCCTGACTTTC. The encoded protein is CAISGPSLHSSGANVLTF.

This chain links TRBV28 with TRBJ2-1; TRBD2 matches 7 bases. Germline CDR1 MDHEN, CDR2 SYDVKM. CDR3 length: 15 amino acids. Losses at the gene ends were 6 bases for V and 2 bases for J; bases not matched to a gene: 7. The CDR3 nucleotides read TGTGCCAGCAGGGGCCGGGCGGGAGCCTACAATGAGCAGTTCTTC. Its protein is CASRGRAGAYNEQFF.

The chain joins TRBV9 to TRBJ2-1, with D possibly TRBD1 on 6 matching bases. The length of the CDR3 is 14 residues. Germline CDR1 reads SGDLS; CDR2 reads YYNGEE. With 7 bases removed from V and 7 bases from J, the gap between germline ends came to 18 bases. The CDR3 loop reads CASGQGFGDNEQFF. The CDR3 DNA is TGTGCCAGCGGCCAGGGGTTCGGGGATAATGAGCAGTTCTTC. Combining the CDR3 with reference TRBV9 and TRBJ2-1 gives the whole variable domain DSGVTQTPKHLITATGQRVTLRCSPRSGDLSVYWYQQSLDQGLQFLIQYYNGEERAKGNILERFSAQQFPDLHSELNLSSLELGDSALYFCASGQGFGDNEQFFGPGTRLTVL.

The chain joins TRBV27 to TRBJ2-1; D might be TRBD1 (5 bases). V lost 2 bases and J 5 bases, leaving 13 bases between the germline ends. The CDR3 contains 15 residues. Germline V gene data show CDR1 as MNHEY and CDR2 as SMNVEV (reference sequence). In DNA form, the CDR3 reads TGTGCCAGCAGTTTAATCCCGACAGTTCACAATGAGCAGTTCTTC. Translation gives CASSLIPTVHNEQFF.

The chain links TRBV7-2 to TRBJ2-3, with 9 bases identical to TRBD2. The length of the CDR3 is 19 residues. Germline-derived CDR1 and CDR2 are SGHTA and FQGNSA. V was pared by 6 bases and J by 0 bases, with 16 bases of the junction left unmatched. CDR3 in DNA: TGTGCCAGCAGTCCTTTCAGGGCGGGAGGGCCCCCAAGCACAGATACGCAGTATTTT. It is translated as CASSPFRAGGPPSTDTQYF.

The chain's CDR3 is CASMTGQNQPQHF. CDR3 in DNA: TGTGCCAGCATGACGGGACAGAATCAGCCCCAGCATTTT. The rearrangement uses TRBV28 and TRBJ1-5; TRBD1 matches at 7 bases. The V and J ends lost 7 bases and 4 bases, in that order; junction bases with no gene match: 4. The CDR3 totals 13 residues. Germline V CDR1 and CDR2: MDHEN, SYDVKM.

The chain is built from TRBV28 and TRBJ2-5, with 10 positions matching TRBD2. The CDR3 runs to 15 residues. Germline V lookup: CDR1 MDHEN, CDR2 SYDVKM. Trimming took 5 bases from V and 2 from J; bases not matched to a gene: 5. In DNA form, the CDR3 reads TGTGCCAGCAGTAGCCCTAGCGGGAGTCAAGAGACCCAGTACTTC. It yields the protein CASSSPSGSQETQYF.

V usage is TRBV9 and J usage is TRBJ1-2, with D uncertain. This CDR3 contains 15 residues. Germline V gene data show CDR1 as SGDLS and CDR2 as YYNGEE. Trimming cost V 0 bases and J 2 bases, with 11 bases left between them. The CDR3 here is CASSVEPGPNYGYTF. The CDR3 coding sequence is TGTGCCAGCAGCGTAGAGCCAGGCCCAAACTATGGCTACACCTTC.

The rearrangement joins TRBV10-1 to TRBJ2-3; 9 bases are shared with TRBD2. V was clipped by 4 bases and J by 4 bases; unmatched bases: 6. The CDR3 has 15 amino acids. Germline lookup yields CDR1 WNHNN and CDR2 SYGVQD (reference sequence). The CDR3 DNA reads TGCGCCAGCAGTGTTAGCGGGAGTGCGGCAGATACGCAGTATTTT. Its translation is CASSVSGSAADTQYF.